This is a list of T cell receptor beta chains from one sample in a study of beta chain features in type 1 diabetes. Here immunoSEQ multiplex PCR was the method, and the copy in TCRdb shows in-frame clones only, minus some. The data show 900,000 or so clones, 17% seen once. The sample was naive CD4+ T cells from blood. The receptor source for this set is a woman under 30 in good health. The CDR3 runs from the conserved cysteine through the conserved F or W. A D gene is named only where the DNA matches it firmly. The listing skips clone size in some rows; elsewhere it reads once, few, many or a size class.

j_call: TRBJ2-7
clone_size: NA
v_call: TRBV5-1
d_call: NA
cdr3_aa: CASSRTGNLEGQYF
cdr3_nt: TGCGCCAGCAGCCGGACAGGCAACCTGGAGGGGCAGTACTTC

j_call: TRBJ2-6
clone_size: few
v_call: TRBV21-1
d_call: NA
cdr3_aa: CASSKLTRVNSGANVLTF
cdr3_nt: TGTGCCAGCAGCAAACTAACGAGGGTAAACTCTGGGGCCAACGTCCTGACTTTC

j_call: TRBJ2-7
clone_size: NA
v_call: TRBV28
d_call: TRBD1
cdr3_aa: CASSRRGLFYEQYF
cdr3_nt: TGTGCCAGCAGCCGCAGGGGGCTATTCTACGAGCAGTACTTC

j_call: TRBJ2-5
clone_size: few
v_call: TRBV11-1
d_call: TRBD2
cdr3_aa: CASSDAGVRETQYF
cdr3_nt: TGTGCCAGCAGCGATGCGGGAGTGCGGGAGACCCAGTACTTC

j_call: TRBJ1-5
clone_size: NA
v_call: TRBV2
d_call: NA
cdr3_aa: CASSPGDGYQPQHF
cdr3_nt: TGTGCCAGCAGCCCCGGGGACGGATATCAGCCCCAGCATTTT

j_call: TRBJ2-7
clone_size: NA
v_call: TRBV6-5
d_call: NA
cdr3_aa: CASSYHPGRVNEQYF
cdr3_nt: TGTGCCAGCAGTTATCACCCAGGGCGGGTCAACGAGCAGTACTTC

j_call: TRBJ2-5
clone_size: NA
v_call: TRBV10-3
d_call: TRBD2
cdr3_aa: CAIRASGRAGETQYF
cdr3_nt: TGTGCCATCAGAGCTAGCGGGAGGGCCGGGGAGACCCAGTACTTC

j_call: TRBJ1-1
clone_size: NA
v_call: TRBV7-2
d_call: NA
cdr3_aa: CASSLVEGPGTEAFF
cdr3_nt: TGTGCCAGCAGCTTAGTGGAAGGGCCAGGGACTGAAGCTTTCTTT

j_call: TRBJ2-5
clone_size: NA
v_call: TRBV18
d_call: NA
cdr3_aa: CASSPWQGVSETQYF
cdr3_nt: TGTGCCAGCTCACCCTGGCAGGGAGTATCAGAGACCCAGTACTTC

j_call: TRBJ2-5
clone_size: few
v_call: TRBV11-2
d_call: NA
cdr3_aa: CASSSLTGRETQYF
cdr3_nt: TGTGCCAGCAGCTCCTTGACAGGTAGAGAGACCCAGTACTTC

j_call: TRBJ2-7
clone_size: NA
v_call: TRBV13
d_call: TRBD1
cdr3_aa: CASSTGQGSYYEQYF
cdr3_nt: TGTGCCAGCAGCACAGGACAGGGGAGCTACTACGAGCAGTACTTC

j_call: TRBJ2-7
clone_size: NA
v_call: TRBV7-9
d_call: TRBD1
cdr3_aa: CASSLDSGTGRNEQYF
cdr3_nt: TGTGCCAGCAGCTTAGATTCCGGGACAGGCAGAAACGAGCAGTACTTC

j_call: TRBJ2-3
clone_size: NA
v_call: TRBV5-1
d_call: TRBD1
cdr3_aa: CASSFSGTGGSIDTQYF
cdr3_nt: TGCGCCAGCAGCTTCTCCGGGACAGGGGGCTCGATAGATACGCAGTATTTT

j_call: TRBJ2-6
clone_size: NA
v_call: TRBV28
d_call: NA
cdr3_aa: CASSQMSSGANVLTF
cdr3_nt: TGTGCCAGCAGTCAGATGAGCTCTGGGGCCAACGTCCTGACTTTC

j_call: TRBJ2-7
clone_size: few
v_call: TRBV28
d_call: TRBD1
cdr3_aa: CASRLTGEYEQYF
cdr3_nt: TGTGCCAGCAGACTTACAGGGGAGTACGAGCAGTACTTC

j_call: TRBJ1-1
clone_size: few
v_call: TRBV5-6
d_call: TRBD1
cdr3_aa: CASSLLGQGSTEAFF
cdr3_nt: TGTGCCAGCAGCTTGCTCGGACAGGGCAGCACTGAAGCTTTCTTT

j_call: TRBJ2-1
clone_size: few
v_call: TRBV9
d_call: NA
cdr3_aa: CASSRRGLQGPNEQFF
cdr3_nt: TGTGCCAGCAGCCGTAGAGGATTACAAGGACCGAATGAGCAGTTCTTC

j_call: TRBJ2-5
clone_size: few
v_call: TRBV10-3
d_call: NA
cdr3_aa: CAISEPDIAEQETQYF
cdr3_nt: TGTGCCATCAGTGAGCCTGATATAGCGGAACAAGAGACCCAGTACTTC

j_call: TRBJ2-1
clone_size: NA
v_call: TRBV7-9
d_call: TRBD2
cdr3_aa: CASSVRLAGEGNEQFF
cdr3_nt: TGTGCCAGCAGCGTACGACTAGCGGGAGAGGGGAATGAGCAGTTCTTC

j_call: TRBJ1-5
clone_size: few
v_call: TRBV18
d_call: TRBD1
cdr3_aa: CASSPVSRTGINQPQHF
cdr3_nt: TGTGCCAGCTCACCCGTCTCCCGGACAGGAATTAATCAGCCCCAGCATTTT

j_call: TRBJ2-7
clone_size: few
v_call: TRBV5-1
d_call: TRBD2
cdr3_aa: CASSSTSGASYEQYF
cdr3_nt: TGCGCCAGCAGCTCTACTAGCGGGGCCTCCTACGAGCAGTACTTC

j_call: TRBJ2-3
clone_size: NA
v_call: TRBV7-2
d_call: TRBD2
cdr3_aa: CASSSSGRRYPSTDTQYF
cdr3_nt: TGTGCCAGCAGCTCTAGCGGGAGGAGGTATCCTAGCACAGATACGCAGTATTTT

j_call: TRBJ2-1
clone_size: few
v_call: TRBV6-6
d_call: TRBD2
cdr3_aa: CASSSHGTSGSREQFF
cdr3_nt: TGTGCCAGCAGTTCTCACGGGACTAGCGGGAGTCGGGAGCAGTTCTTC

j_call: TRBJ2-1
clone_size: NA
v_call: TRBV5-4
d_call: NA
cdr3_aa: CASSSDSSSYNEQFF
cdr3_nt: TGTGCCAGCAGCTCCGACTCGAGCTCCTACAATGAGCAGTTCTTC

j_call: TRBJ1-3
clone_size: NA
v_call: TRBV5-8
d_call: TRBD1
cdr3_aa: CASSNDRGLSGNTIYF
cdr3_nt: TGTGCCAGCAGCAACGACAGGGGGCTGTCGGGAAACACCATATATTTT

j_call: TRBJ2-7
clone_size: NA
v_call: TRBV27
d_call: TRBD1
cdr3_aa: CASSLYPGTAYEQYF
cdr3_nt: TGTGCCAGCAGTTTATATCCGGGGACAGCCTACGAGCAGTACTTC

j_call: TRBJ2-1
clone_size: NA
v_call: TRBV10-3
d_call: NA
cdr3_aa: CAISESRDSYNEQFF
cdr3_nt: TGTGCCATCAGTGAGTCTAGGGACTCCTACAATGAGCAGTTCTTC

j_call: TRBJ2-7
clone_size: NA
v_call: TRBV18
d_call: TRBD2
cdr3_aa: CASSPPGLAGGEQYF
cdr3_nt: TGTGCCAGCTCACCACCCGGACTAGCGGGAGGGGAGCAGTACTTC

j_call: TRBJ2-1
clone_size: NA
v_call: TRBV13
d_call: TRBD1
cdr3_aa: CASSLGGTGGSHQQFF
cdr3_nt: TGTGCCAGCAGCTTAGGCGGGACAGGGGGGTCCCATCAACAGTTCTTC

j_call: TRBJ2-1
clone_size: few
v_call: TRBV6-1
d_call: NA
cdr3_aa: CASSEAHNLASIDNEQFF
cdr3_nt: TGTGCCAGCAGTGAAGCCCACAATCTAGCGTCCATCGACAATGAGCAGTTCTTC

j_call: TRBJ2-7
clone_size: NA
v_call: TRBV27
d_call: TRBD1
cdr3_aa: CASSLLGQGSYEQYF
cdr3_nt: TGTGCCAGCAGTTTATTGGGACAGGGATCCTACGAGCAGTACTTC